The sequence of this TCR beta chain was determined in a study of blood T cell repertoires in COVID-19. About the research overall: Samples of COVID-19 (acute and convalescent) were obtained from the United States, Italy and Spain. Sample material is recorded as cDNA or gDNA derived from T cells, B-cell-depleted T cells, or PBMCs.

Generated by immunoSEQ multiplex PCR, the TCRdb table keeps only in-frame clones and is missing some. The sample holds some 210,000 clones, approximately 80% seen once. This study enrolled people aged about 18 to 90 from 20 to 25 US geographic areas. Cohort allocation depended upon clinical history that participants reported. Germline values: CDR1 SGHRS, CDR2 YFSETQ. The V segment lost 4 bases and the J segment 3 bases; nucleotides outside the gene matches: 6. CDR3 length: 16 amino acids. The genes are TRBV5-1 and TRBJ2-5; 13 positions agree with TRBD2. This receptor was obtained from a man aged 25-45 years with acute COVID-19. The specimen sequenced was PBMCs or T cells enriched from blood (not recorded which). CDR3 in DNA: TGCGCCAGCAGCGAGACCGGGACTAGCGGGGAAGAGACCCAGTACTTC. It encodes CASSETGTSGEETQYF.